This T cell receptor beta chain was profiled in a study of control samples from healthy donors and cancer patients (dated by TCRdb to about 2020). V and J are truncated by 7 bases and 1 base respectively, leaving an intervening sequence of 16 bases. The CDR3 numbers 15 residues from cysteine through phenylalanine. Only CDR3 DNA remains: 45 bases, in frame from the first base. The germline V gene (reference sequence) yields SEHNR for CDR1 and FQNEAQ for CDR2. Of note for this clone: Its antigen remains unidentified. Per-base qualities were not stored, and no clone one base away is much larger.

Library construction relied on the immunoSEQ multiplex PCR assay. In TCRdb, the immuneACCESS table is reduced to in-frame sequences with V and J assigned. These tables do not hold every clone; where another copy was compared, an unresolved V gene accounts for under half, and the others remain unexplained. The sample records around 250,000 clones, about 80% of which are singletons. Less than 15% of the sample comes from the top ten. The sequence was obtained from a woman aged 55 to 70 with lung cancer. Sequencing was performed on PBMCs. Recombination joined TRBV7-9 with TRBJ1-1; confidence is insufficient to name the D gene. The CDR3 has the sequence CASTTGGVENTEAFF. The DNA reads TGTGCCAGCACCACCGGAGGAGTGGAGAACACTGAAGCTTTCTTT.